This T cell receptor (beta chain) was sequenced during a study of T cells in Graves' hyperthyroidism and ophthalmopathy. The table lists this clonotype with many counts. Its target is unknown. Researchers barred patients who had uncontrolled infection, other autoimmune disease, pregnancy or lactation. The investigators amplified TCR beta CDR3 regions from RNA transcripts. The study used the HTBI primer set for a first-round RT-PCR of the TCR CDR3. TCRdb reprocessed the multiplex PCR reads with MiXCR, giving one entry per CDR3 protein. Of about 570,000 distinct CDR3 sequences in the sample, 46% were seen once. General observations from the study: Blood shared most expanded thyroid clonotypes above 0.001. Median prediction lead before ophthalmopathy onset was 6.5 months with the model.

What was sequenced was peripheral blood or thyroid tissue (not recorded which). The clonotype was recovered from an adult woman with Graves' disease, either hyperthyroidism or ophthalmopathy (not recorded which).

CDR3 nucleotide sequence: TGCGCCAGCAGCCATAGCGGAAGCTCCTACGAGCAGTACTTC. This codes for CASSHSGSSYEQYF. The rearrangement links TRBV5-1 to TRBJ2-7; the D gene is possibly TRBD2 (6 bases). This CDR3 has 14 amino acids. Per the germline V gene, CDR1 is SGHRS and CDR2 is YFSETQ. Between the trimmed V and J ends, which lost 4 bases and 0 bases, there was a span of 11 bases.